The clone carrying this T cell receptor (beta chain) turned up a few times. The data derive from a study of regulatory T cells in long-lasting Graves disease. iRepertoire HTBI primers and Arm-PCR of CDR3 regions built TCR beta libraries. TCRdb recomputed calls from the multiplex PCR reads with MiXCR, one row per CDR3 protein. Of about 620,000 distinct CDR3 sequences listed, about 16% were seen once; the top ten hold roughly 18%. Time point described: newly diagnosed GD, antithyroid drugs for less than 3 months. PBMCs provided the RNA from which the TCR library was made. CDR1 is GTSNPN, CDR2 SVGIG, per germline (reference sequence). Unmatched junction bases numbered 3, after V lost 2 bases and J lost 2 bases. The CDR3 is 14 amino acids. The same sample was also used in a study of T cells in Graves' hyperthyroidism and ophthalmopathy. That paper adds: HTBI primers were used for first-round RT-PCR of the TCR CDR3.

The sample in question was peripheral blood mononuclear cells (PBMCs), obtained at new diagnosis, from a patient treated with antithyroid drugs. This TCR derives from a woman in her twenties or thirties with Graves disease. V and J are TRBV30 and TRBJ1-5, with 7 positions matching TRBD1. The CDR3 nucleotides are TGTGCCTGGAGTCTCCAGGGGGGCAATCAGCCCCAGCATTTT. Translating it yields CAWSLQGGNQPQHF. Based on the CDR3 plus reference TRBV30 and TRBJ1-5, the full variable domain is SQTIHQWPATLVQPVGSPLSLECTVEGTSNPNLYWYRQAAGRGLQLLFYSVGIGQISSEVPQNLSASRPQDRQFILSSKKLLLSDSGFYLCAWSLQGGNQPQHFGDGTRLSIL.